This T cell receptor (beta chain) was recovered during a study of blood T cell repertoires in COVID-19. TCRdb's table, derived via immunoSEQ multiplex PCR, lists solely in-frame clones and lacks some. Of approximately 210,000 clones listed, just over 85% are singletons. The germline V and J ends were trimmed by 7 bases and 0 bases, with 13 bases remaining between them. Germline V gene sequence: CDR1 SGHTS, CDR2 YDEGEE. The CDR3 consists of 15 residues. This clone was counted once. Material: PBMCs or T cells enriched from blood (not recorded which). The clonotype was recovered from a woman aged 50 to 60 with acute COVID-19. The V gene is TRBV5-8, the J gene TRBJ2-2, with D possibly being TRBD1 (6 bases). The CDR3 protein is CASRIGTPNTGELFF. The CDR3 DNA follows: TGTGCCAGCCGAATCGGGACACCGAACACCGGGGAGCTGTTTTTT.